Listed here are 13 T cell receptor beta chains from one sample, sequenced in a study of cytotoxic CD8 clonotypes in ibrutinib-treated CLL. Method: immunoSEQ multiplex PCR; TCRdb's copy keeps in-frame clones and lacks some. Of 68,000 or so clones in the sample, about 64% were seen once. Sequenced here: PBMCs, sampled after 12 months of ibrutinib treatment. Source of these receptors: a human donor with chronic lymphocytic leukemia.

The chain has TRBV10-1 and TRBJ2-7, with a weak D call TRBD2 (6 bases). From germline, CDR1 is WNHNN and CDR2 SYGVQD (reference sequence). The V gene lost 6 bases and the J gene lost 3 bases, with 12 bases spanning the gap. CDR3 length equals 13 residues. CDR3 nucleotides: TGCGCCAGCAGGGTACAGGACTACTACGAGCAGTACTTC. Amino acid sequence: CASRVQDYYEQYF.

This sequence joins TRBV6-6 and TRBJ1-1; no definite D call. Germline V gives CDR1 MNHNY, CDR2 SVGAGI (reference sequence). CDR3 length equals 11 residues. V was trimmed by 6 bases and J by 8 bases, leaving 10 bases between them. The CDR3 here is CASRRQWEAFF. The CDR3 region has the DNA TGTGCCAGCAGGAGGCAGTGGGAAGCTTTCTTT.

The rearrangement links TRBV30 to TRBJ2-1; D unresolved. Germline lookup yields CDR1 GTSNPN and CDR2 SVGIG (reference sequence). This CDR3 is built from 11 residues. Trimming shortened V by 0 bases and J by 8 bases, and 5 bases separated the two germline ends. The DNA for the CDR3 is TGTGCCTGGAGTGTACTCCATGAGCAGTTCTTC. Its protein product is CAWSVLHEQFF.

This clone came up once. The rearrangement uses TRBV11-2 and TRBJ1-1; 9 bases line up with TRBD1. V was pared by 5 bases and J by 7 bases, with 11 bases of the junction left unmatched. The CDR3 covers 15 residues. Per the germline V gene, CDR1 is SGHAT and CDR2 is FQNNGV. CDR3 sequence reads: CASSPRTGVEGEAFF. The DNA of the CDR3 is TGTGCCAGCAGCCCCAGGACAGGGGTCGAGGGTGAAGCTTTCTTT.

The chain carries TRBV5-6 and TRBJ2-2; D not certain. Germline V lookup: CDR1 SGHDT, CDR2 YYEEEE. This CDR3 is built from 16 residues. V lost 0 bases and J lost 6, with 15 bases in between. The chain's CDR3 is CASSLVTEFWPGELFF. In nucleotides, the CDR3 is TGTGCCAGCAGCTTGGTAACTGAGTTCTGGCCCGGGGAGCTGTTTTTT. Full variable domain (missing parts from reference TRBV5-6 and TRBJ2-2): DAGVTQSPTHLIKTRGQQVTLRCSPKSGHDTVSWYQQALGQGPQFIFQYYEEEERQRGNFPDRFSGHQFPNYSSELNVNALLLGDSALYLCASSLVTEFWPGELFFGEGSRLTVL.

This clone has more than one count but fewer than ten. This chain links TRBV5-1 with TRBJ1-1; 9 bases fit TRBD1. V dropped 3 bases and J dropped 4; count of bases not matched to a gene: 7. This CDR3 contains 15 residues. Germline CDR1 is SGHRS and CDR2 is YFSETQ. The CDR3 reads CASSSITGGITEAFF. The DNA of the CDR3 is TGCGCCAGCAGCTCGATAACAGGGGGCATCACTGAAGCTTTCTTT.

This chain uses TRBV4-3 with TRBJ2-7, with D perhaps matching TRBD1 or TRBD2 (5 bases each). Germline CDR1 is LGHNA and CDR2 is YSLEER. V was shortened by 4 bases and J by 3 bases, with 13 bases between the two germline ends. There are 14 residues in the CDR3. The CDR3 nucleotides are TGCGCCAGCAGCCCGGGGCCGGGCGTCTACGAGCAGTACTTC. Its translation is CASSPGPGVYEQYF.

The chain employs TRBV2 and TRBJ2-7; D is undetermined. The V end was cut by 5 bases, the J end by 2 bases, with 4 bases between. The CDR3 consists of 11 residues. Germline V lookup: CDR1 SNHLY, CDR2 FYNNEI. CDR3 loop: CASSLTYEQYF. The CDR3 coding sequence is TGTGCCAGCAGTTTGACCTACGAGCAGTACTTC.

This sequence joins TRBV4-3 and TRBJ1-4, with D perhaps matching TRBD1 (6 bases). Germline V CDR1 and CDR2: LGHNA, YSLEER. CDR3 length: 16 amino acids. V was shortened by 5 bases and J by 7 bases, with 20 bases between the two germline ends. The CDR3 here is CASSSGDTPMGEKLFF. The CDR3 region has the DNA TGCGCCAGCAGCAGTGGGGACACACCTATGGGTGAAAAACTGTTTTTT.

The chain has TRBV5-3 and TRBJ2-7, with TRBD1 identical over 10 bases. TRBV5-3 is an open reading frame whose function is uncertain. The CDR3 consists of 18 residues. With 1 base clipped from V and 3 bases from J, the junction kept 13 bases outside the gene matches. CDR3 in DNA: TGTGCCAGAAGCTTGAGTGAGGGGACAGGGGATTTTTGCTACGAGCAGTACTTC. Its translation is CARSLSEGTGDFCYEQYF.

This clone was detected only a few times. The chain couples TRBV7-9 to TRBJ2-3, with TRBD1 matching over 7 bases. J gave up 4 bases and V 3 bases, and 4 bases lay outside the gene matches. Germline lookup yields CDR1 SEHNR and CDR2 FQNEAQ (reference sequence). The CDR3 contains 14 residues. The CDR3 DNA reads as TGTGCCAGCAGCTTCCGACAGGGCCCAGATACGCAGTATTTT. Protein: CASSFRQGPDTQYF.

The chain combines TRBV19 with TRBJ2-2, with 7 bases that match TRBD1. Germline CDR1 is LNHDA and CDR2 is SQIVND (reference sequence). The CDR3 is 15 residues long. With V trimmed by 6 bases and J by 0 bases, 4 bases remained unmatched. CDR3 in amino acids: CASRPGGANTGELFF. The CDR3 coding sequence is TGTGCCAGTAGGCCAGGGGGTGCGAACACCGGGGAGCTGTTTTTT.

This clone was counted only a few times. The CDR3 is CASRRAGGSAGDSPLHF. CDR3 nucleotide sequence: TGTGCCAGTAGAAGGGCAGGGGGGAGTGCCGGCGATTCACCCCTCCACTTT. The chain links TRBV19 to TRBJ1-6, with 7 positions matching TRBD1. With V trimmed by 6 bases and J by 8 bases, 16 bases remained unmatched. This CDR3 is 17 amino acids long. CDR1 and CDR2 from the germline V gene are LNHDA and SQIVND (reference sequence).